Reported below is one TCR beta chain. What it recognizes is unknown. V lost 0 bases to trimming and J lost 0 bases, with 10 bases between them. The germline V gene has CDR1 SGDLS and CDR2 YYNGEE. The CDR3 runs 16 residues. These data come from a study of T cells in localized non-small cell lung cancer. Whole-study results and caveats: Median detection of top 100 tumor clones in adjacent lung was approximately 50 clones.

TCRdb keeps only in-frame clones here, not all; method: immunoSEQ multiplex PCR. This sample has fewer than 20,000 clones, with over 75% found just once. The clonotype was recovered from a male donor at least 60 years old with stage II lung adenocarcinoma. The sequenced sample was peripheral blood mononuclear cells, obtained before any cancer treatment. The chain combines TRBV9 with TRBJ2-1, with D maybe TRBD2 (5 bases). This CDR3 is CASSVVTGSSYNEQFF. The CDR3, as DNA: TGTGCCAGCAGCGTAGTCACGGGGAGCTCCTACAATGAGCAGTTCTTC.